A selection of T cell receptor beta chains follows, all from one sample in a study of shared clonotypes between healthy human individuals. The repertoire was sequenced with immunoSEQ multiplex PCR; TCRdb's copy has only in-frame clones and lacks some. The profile shows fewer than 650,000 clones, around 78% of them singletons. The sequenced sample consisted of PBMCs. These receptor sequences come from a woman in her forties in good health. Some clones in this sample may be carry-over from other donors' samples. Both conserved end residues are part of each CDR3. A D gene is named only where the DNA matches it firmly. Size is stated for part of the rows, as once, few or many counts, or as a class when the clone is expanded.

J gene: TRBJ2-2
D gene: TRBD2
clone size: -
V gene: TRBV5-1
CDR3 DNA: TGCGCCAGCAGCTTGGGAGTGTCGATCGGGGGGGACACCGGGGAGCTGTTTTTT
CDR3 protein: CASSLGVSIGGDTGELFF

J gene: TRBJ1-2
D gene: TRBD1
clone size: once
V gene: TRBV7-2
CDR3 DNA: TGTGCCAGCACTAAATACGGGACAGTCTATGGCTACACCTTC
CDR3 protein: CASTKYGTVYGYTF

J gene: TRBJ2-2
D gene: -
clone size: -
V gene: TRBV10-1
CDR3 DNA: TGCGCCAGCAGTGTACGTCCCCCGAGCCGGGGCACCGGGGAGCTGTTTTTT
CDR3 protein: CASSVRPPSRGTGELFF

J gene: TRBJ2-7
D gene: TRBD2
clone size: -
V gene: TRBV6-6
CDR3 DNA: TGTGCCAGCAGTCTTCTAGCGGTCCCCTACGAGCAGTACTTC
CDR3 protein: CASSLLAVPYEQYF

J gene: TRBJ1-3
D gene: -
clone size: -
V gene: TRBV14
CDR3 DNA: TGTGCCAGCAGCCGACACGAAGACAGTCTCTCTGGAAACACCATATATTTT
CDR3 protein: CASSRHEDSLSGNTIYF

J gene: TRBJ1-1
D gene: -
clone size: -
V gene: TRBV30
CDR3 DNA: TGTGCCTGGAGTAAGTTCGGGGGCACTGAAGCTTTCTTT
CDR3 protein: CAWSKFGGTEAFF

J gene: TRBJ2-7
D gene: TRBD1
clone size: -
V gene: TRBV28
CDR3 DNA: TGTGCCAGCAGTTTCGGACAGGGAGGCTACGAGCAGTACTTC
CDR3 protein: CASSFGQGGYEQYF

J gene: TRBJ2-1
D gene: TRBD2
clone size: -
V gene: TRBV15
CDR3 DNA: TGTGCCACCAGCGTCCTAGCGGGAGAGGGTGAGCAGTTCTTC
CDR3 protein: CATSVLAGEGEQFF

J gene: TRBJ2-1
D gene: TRBD2
clone size: -
V gene: TRBV6-4
CDR3 DNA: TGTGCCAGCGGGTCCTCTACGGGACTAGCGGGAGTTAGGGTGTGCAATGAGCAGTTCTTC
CDR3 protein: CASGSSTGLAGVRVCNEQFF

J gene: TRBJ1-3
D gene: -
clone size: -
V gene: TRBV15
CDR3 DNA: TGTGCCACCAGCAGAGTTGCGGGGGTGTCTGGAAACACCATATATTTT
CDR3 protein: CATSRVAGVSGNTIYF

J gene: TRBJ2-7
D gene: TRBD2
clone size: -
V gene: TRBV10-2
CDR3 DNA: TGCGCCAGCACCACGACTAGCGGGAGCCGCGAGCAGTACTTC
CDR3 protein: CASTTTSGSREQYF

J gene: TRBJ2-3
D gene: -
clone size: -
V gene: TRBV10-1
CDR3 DNA: TGCGCCAGCAGTGGGTCCTTCGAGGGATCGCAGTATTTT
CDR3 protein: CASSGSFEGSQYF

J gene: TRBJ1-1
D gene: -
clone size: -
V gene: TRBV5-1
CDR3 DNA: TGCGCCAGCAGCGGTCAGGGTGGGGCTGAAGCTTTCTTT
CDR3 protein: CASSGQGGAEAFF

J gene: TRBJ1-1
D gene: TRBD1
clone size: -
V gene: TRBV5-6
CDR3 DNA: TGTGCCAGCATCCTAGCCGGGACAGGGTACACTGAAGCTTTCTTT
CDR3 protein: CASILAGTGYTEAFF

J gene: TRBJ2-3
D gene: -
clone size: -
V gene: TRBV20-1
CDR3 DNA: TGCAGTGCAAGTGGGGTAGAGGCGCAGTATTTT
CDR3 protein: CSASGVEAQYF

J gene: TRBJ2-1
D gene: -
clone size: -
V gene: TRBV7-2
CDR3 DNA: TGTGCCAGTACGGGTCGGAAGAGCTCCTACAATGAGCAGTTCTTC
CDR3 protein: CASTGRKSSYNEQFF

J gene: TRBJ1-4
D gene: -
clone size: -
V gene: TRBV6-6
CDR3 DNA: TGTGCCAGCAGTTACTCCGCGGGGGAAGGGGAAAAACTGTTTTTT
CDR3 protein: CASSYSAGEGEKLFF

J gene: TRBJ2-1
D gene: -
clone size: -
V gene: TRBV7-3
CDR3 DNA: TGTGCCAGCAGCTACCGGGGGAACAACCACAATGAGCAGTTCTTC
CDR3 protein: CASSYRGNNHNEQFF

J gene: TRBJ2-7
D gene: -
clone size: once
V gene: TRBV5-1
CDR3 DNA: TGCGCCAGCAGGATAATCCCTGGGGCCTACGAGCAGTACTTC
CDR3 protein: CASRIIPGAYEQYF

J gene: TRBJ1-4
D gene: -
clone size: -
V gene: TRBV25-1
CDR3 DNA: TGTGCCAGCAGTCCACGATCCGGGACGGCCACAACTAATGAAAAACTGTTTTTT
CDR3 protein: CASSPRSGTATTNEKLFF

J gene: TRBJ2-1
D gene: TRBD1
clone size: -
V gene: TRBV4-1
CDR3 DNA: TGCGCCAGCAGCCACGGCCCGGGACAGGGTTCCTACAATGAGCAGTTCTTC
CDR3 protein: CASSHGPGQGSYNEQFF

J gene: TRBJ2-3
D gene: -
clone size: -
V gene: TRBV4-1
CDR3 DNA: TGTGCCAGCAGCGCTTACAACACAGATACGCAGTATTTT
CDR3 protein: CASSAYNTDTQYF

J gene: TRBJ2-3
D gene: -
clone size: -
V gene: TRBV4-3
CDR3 DNA: TGCGCCAGCAGCTTGGGTGGGTTCACAGATACGCAGTATTTT
CDR3 protein: CASSLGGFTDTQYF

J gene: TRBJ2-2
D gene: -
clone size: -
V gene: TRBV27
CDR3 DNA: TGTGCCAGCAGGACTGATACCGGGGAGCTGTTTTTT
CDR3 protein: CASRTDTGELFF

J gene: TRBJ1-1
D gene: TRBD1
clone size: -
V gene: TRBV18
CDR3 DNA: TGTGCCAGCTCACCCTCCGTGGGACAGGGTAAAACGACTGAAGCTTTCTTT
CDR3 protein: CASSPSVGQGKTTEAFF

J gene: TRBJ2-5
D gene: TRBD2
clone size: few
V gene: TRBV7-3
CDR3 DNA: TGTGCCAGCAGCCTGGGACTAGCGTCTCAAGAGACCCAGTACTTC
CDR3 protein: CASSLGLASQETQYF

J gene: TRBJ2-7
D gene: -
clone size: -
V gene: TRBV18
CDR3 DNA: TGTGCCAGCTCACCAAGGCAGGCGCCAAGCGAGCAGTACTTC
CDR3 protein: CASSPRQAPSEQYF

J gene: TRBJ1-4
D gene: -
clone size: -
V gene: TRBV4-3
CDR3 DNA: TGCGCCAGCAGCCAGCAGGGGAGGACTAATGAAAAACTGTTTTTT
CDR3 protein: CASSQQGRTNEKLFF

J gene: TRBJ2-6
D gene: -
clone size: few
V gene: TRBV6-1
CDR3 DNA: TGTGCCAGCAGTGTAGCCCAGGGCTCTGGGGCCAACGTCCTGACTTTC
CDR3 protein: CASSVAQGSGANVLTF

J gene: TRBJ1-5
D gene: TRBD1
clone size: -
V gene: TRBV5-6
CDR3 DNA: TGTGCCAGCAGCCAGGGGGGACAAAATCAGCCCCAGCATTTT
CDR3 protein: CASSQGGQNQPQHF

J gene: TRBJ2-2
D gene: -
clone size: many
V gene: TRBV6-7
CDR3 DNA: TGTGCCAGCAGTTACCCAACCAATCTCGCGAACACCGGGGAGCTGTTTTTT
CDR3 protein: CASSYPTNLANTGELFF

J gene: TRBJ1-1
D gene: -
clone size: once
V gene: TRBV9
CDR3 DNA: TGTGCCAGCAGCGGCCGGAGGGAAACCACTGAAGCTTTCTTT
CDR3 protein: CASSGRRETTEAFF

J gene: TRBJ1-5
D gene: -
clone size: once
V gene: TRBV5-1
CDR3 DNA: TGCGCCAGCAGCTGGGGGCCCCGGACGGCTAATCAGCCCCAGCATTTT
CDR3 protein: CASSWGPRTANQPQHF

J gene: TRBJ1-5
D gene: TRBD1
clone size: once
V gene: TRBV30
CDR3 DNA: TGTGCCTGGAGTACCGGGACAGGGGGGTTTTACTTCACAGAAAATAGCAATCAGCCCCAGCATTTT
CDR3 protein: CAWSTGTGGFYFTENSNQPQHF

J gene: TRBJ2-7
D gene: TRBD2
clone size: -
V gene: TRBV7-9
CDR3 DNA: TGTGCCAGCAGCCCTAGCGGGAGTCCTTACGAGCAGTACTTC
CDR3 protein: CASSPSGSPYEQYF

J gene: TRBJ2-7
D gene: TRBD1
clone size: -
V gene: TRBV29-1
CDR3 DNA: TGCAGCGTTGTAAGGGGACAGGGAGAGTACGAGCAGTACTTC
CDR3 protein: CSVVRGQGEYEQYF

J gene: TRBJ2-1
D gene: TRBD1
clone size: -
V gene: TRBV7-6
CDR3 DNA: TGTGCCAGCAGCTCACAGGGGTCTCCCTACAATGAGCAGTTCTTC
CDR3 protein: CASSSQGSPYNEQFF

J gene: TRBJ2-7
D gene: TRBD2
clone size: -
V gene: TRBV28
CDR3 DNA: TGTGCCAGCAGCCCGGGACTAGCGGGCCCCAGAAATGTCTACGAGCAGTACTTC
CDR3 protein: CASSPGLAGPRNVYEQYF

J gene: TRBJ2-3
D gene: TRBD1
clone size: once
V gene: TRBV5-1
CDR3 DNA: TGCGCCAGCAGCCAGACAGGGAGCGCAGATACGCAGTATTTT
CDR3 protein: CASSQTGSADTQYF

J gene: TRBJ2-7
D gene: TRBD2
clone size: few
V gene: TRBV29-1
CDR3 DNA: TGCAGCACTCGGACTAGCGGGAGCCACGAGCAGTACTTC
CDR3 protein: CSTRTSGSHEQYF

J gene: TRBJ1-1
D gene: -
clone size: -
V gene: TRBV18
CDR3 DNA: TGTGCCAGCTCACCTGGACAGACTGAAGCTTTCTTT
CDR3 protein: CASSPGQTEAFF

J gene: TRBJ2-3
D gene: TRBD2
clone size: -
V gene: TRBV6-1
CDR3 DNA: TGTGCCAGCACCCCGGGACTAGCGGGAGTTGGGCAGTATTTT
CDR3 protein: CASTPGLAGVGQYF

J gene: TRBJ1-1
D gene: -
clone size: -
V gene: TRBV6-6
CDR3 DNA: TGTGCCAGCAGTTACATCGGGGGGGCGCGAGCTTTCTTT
CDR3 protein: CASSYIGGARAFF

J gene: TRBJ1-5
D gene: TRBD1
clone size: -
V gene: TRBV2
CDR3 DNA: TGTGCCAGCAGTGCGTTTAGGACAGGGGGCATAGAGCCCCAGCATTTT
CDR3 protein: CASSAFRTGGIEPQHF

J gene: TRBJ1-1
D gene: -
clone size: -
V gene: TRBV5-8
CDR3 DNA: TGTGCCAGCAGCTTTGGTCAGCAAAGAACGAACACTGAAGCTTTCTTT
CDR3 protein: CASSFGQQRTNTEAFF